Listed below are T cell receptor beta chains from one sample, sequenced in a study of radiotherapy plus CTLA-4 blockade in lung cancer. Sequencing was performed with immunoSEQ multiplex PCR; in TCRdb, only in-frame clones are kept and a portion is missing. The sample yields 71,000 or so clones, more than 75% seen once. Sample: peripheral blood, taken from a patient treated with radiotherapy plus ipilimumab. The receptors shown here come from a human donor with non-small cell lung cancer who had stable disease on radiotherapy plus ipilimumab. CDR3s include the opening cysteine and the closing phenylalanine or tryptophan. A D gene is named only where the DNA matches it firmly. Size values are once, few and many counts, or a class for expanded clones, and some rows have none.

abundance: -
d_gene: TRBD1
j_gene: TRBJ1-3
v_gene: TRBV28
CDR3aa: CASSFGQGAGGNTIYF

abundance: -
d_gene: -
j_gene: TRBJ1-2
v_gene: TRBV6-4
CDR3aa: CASSADSLGGYTF

abundance: -
d_gene: -
j_gene: TRBJ1-2
v_gene: TRBV11-2
CDR3aa: CASSVNLLSGYTF

abundance: -
d_gene: -
j_gene: TRBJ1-1
v_gene: TRBV9
CDR3aa: CASSVTWDSETEAFF

abundance: -
d_gene: TRBD1
j_gene: TRBJ1-1
v_gene: TRBV6-5
CDR3aa: CASSYSRDRRLEAFF

abundance: -
d_gene: TRBD2
j_gene: TRBJ2-3
v_gene: TRBV4-1
CDR3aa: CASSQAAGLADSTDTQYF

abundance: -
d_gene: -
j_gene: TRBJ1-5
v_gene: TRBV7-2
CDR3aa: CASSLVGAGNQPQHF

abundance: -
d_gene: TRBD2
j_gene: TRBJ2-3
v_gene: TRBV5-1
CDR3aa: CASSPTGGADTQYF

abundance: -
d_gene: -
j_gene: TRBJ1-4
v_gene: TRBV5-4
CDR3aa: CASRGGTGGKLFF

abundance: -
d_gene: -
j_gene: TRBJ2-1
v_gene: TRBV2
CDR3aa: CVRAAYNEQFF

abundance: -
d_gene: -
j_gene: TRBJ2-5
v_gene: TRBV7-9
CDR3aa: CASRGTGIQETQYF

abundance: -
d_gene: -
j_gene: TRBJ1-1
v_gene: TRBV16
CDR3aa: CASSQSRGAMNTEAFF

abundance: -
d_gene: -
j_gene: TRBJ2-7
v_gene: TRBV5-4
CDR3aa: CASRSETGLLYEQYF

abundance: -
d_gene: -
j_gene: TRBJ1-2
v_gene: TRBV7-8
CDR3aa: CASSLEVGWPYGYTF

abundance: few
d_gene: TRBD2
j_gene: TRBJ2-2
v_gene: TRBV19
CDR3aa: CASSIAGTSGNTGELFF

abundance: -
d_gene: TRBD1
j_gene: TRBJ1-1
v_gene: TRBV6-1
CDR3aa: CASSGGTGRRGTEAFF

abundance: -
d_gene: -
j_gene: TRBJ1-3
v_gene: TRBV14
CDR3aa: CASSRQPGAGGNTIYF

abundance: -
d_gene: -
j_gene: TRBJ1-1
v_gene: TRBV27
CDR3aa: CASSSGGNTEAFF

abundance: -
d_gene: -
j_gene: TRBJ2-2
v_gene: TRBV5-4
CDR3aa: CASSLAGPANTGELFF

abundance: few
d_gene: -
j_gene: TRBJ2-2
v_gene: TRBV19
CDR3aa: CASRGRGQAAGELFF

abundance: -
d_gene: -
j_gene: TRBJ2-1
v_gene: TRBV28
CDR3aa: CASATPGAGKSDEQFF

abundance: -
d_gene: TRBD1
j_gene: TRBJ1-4
v_gene: TRBV6-1
CDR3aa: CASSAPGQGATNEKLFF

abundance: -
d_gene: -
j_gene: TRBJ2-6
v_gene: TRBV5-1
CDR3aa: CASSLVLGPSSGANVLTF

abundance: -
d_gene: TRBD2
j_gene: TRBJ2-7
v_gene: TRBV19
CDR3aa: CASSIPGGSSYEQYF

abundance: -
d_gene: TRBD2
j_gene: TRBJ2-1
v_gene: TRBV7-9
CDR3aa: CASSFLAGGPDEQFF

abundance: -
d_gene: -
j_gene: TRBJ1-2
v_gene: TRBV15
CDR3aa: CATSRDLAGEGYTF

abundance: -
d_gene: -
j_gene: TRBJ2-7
v_gene: TRBV11-2
CDR3aa: CASSLEWGIYEQYF

abundance: -
d_gene: -
j_gene: TRBJ1-1
v_gene: TRBV9
CDR3aa: CASSVAWEMGSTEAFF

abundance: -
d_gene: TRBD1
j_gene: TRBJ2-7
v_gene: TRBV4-1
CDR3aa: CASSQDRQGYEQYF

abundance: -
d_gene: TRBD2
j_gene: TRBJ2-2
v_gene: TRBV19
CDR3aa: CASRVPGGPGELFF

abundance: once
d_gene: TRBD2
j_gene: TRBJ2-1
v_gene: TRBV5-4
CDR3aa: CASRSGLGDNEQFF

abundance: -
d_gene: -
j_gene: TRBJ2-6
v_gene: TRBV18
CDR3aa: CASSGGSGANVLTF

abundance: -
d_gene: TRBD2
j_gene: TRBJ2-7
v_gene: TRBV6-1
CDR3aa: CASRLAGGPYEQYF

abundance: -
d_gene: TRBD1
j_gene: TRBJ2-1
v_gene: TRBV27
CDR3aa: CASSLDRSSYNEQFF

abundance: -
d_gene: TRBD1
j_gene: TRBJ2-1
v_gene: TRBV11-2
CDR3aa: CASSPNPTGANEQFF

abundance: -
d_gene: -
j_gene: TRBJ1-2
v_gene: TRBV27
CDR3aa: CASNERGGFPYGYTF

abundance: -
d_gene: -
j_gene: TRBJ2-2
v_gene: TRBV7-9
CDR3aa: CASPKGELSNTGELFF

abundance: -
d_gene: TRBD2
j_gene: TRBJ2-7
v_gene: TRBV4-2
CDR3aa: CASSQALAGVYEQYF

abundance: -
d_gene: -
j_gene: TRBJ2-1
v_gene: TRBV11-2
CDR3aa: CASSLRQISHEQFF

abundance: few
d_gene: -
j_gene: TRBJ1-1
v_gene: TRBV19
CDR3aa: CATTLRVRTEAFF

abundance: -
d_gene: -
j_gene: TRBJ2-1
v_gene: TRBV10-1
CDR3aa: CASSESLGYNEQFF

abundance: -
d_gene: -
j_gene: TRBJ2-7
v_gene: TRBV5-1
CDR3aa: CASSLGRQGTRYEQYF

abundance: -
d_gene: -
j_gene: TRBJ1-2
v_gene: TRBV19
CDR3aa: CASSPRANYGYTF

abundance: -
d_gene: -
j_gene: TRBJ1-2
v_gene: TRBV18
CDR3aa: CASSLSTEYGYTF

abundance: once
d_gene: TRBD2
j_gene: TRBJ2-1
v_gene: TRBV28
CDR3aa: CASRSSGYNEQFF